This section outlines one T cell receptor beta chain sequence together with its context. Semi-nested PCR with Nested Universal Primer A followed constant-region reverse priming of full-length variable regions. TCRdb called the 5' RACE reads again in MiXCR, with one record for every CDR3 protein. The table shows about 12,000 distinct CDR3 sequences, with roughly 47% occurring only once. Treg sorting used a CD4+CD25+CD127-/low gate. The CDR3 runs 16 residues. Germline V lookup: CDR1 DFQATT, CDR2 SNEGSKA (reference sequence). V was shortened by 7 bases and J by 11 bases, with 30 bases between the two germline ends.

The chain is built from TRBV20-1 and TRBJ2-1; possible D gene TRBD2, 5 bases. This receptor was taken from a female donor with breast cancer. The specimen sequenced was tumor-infiltrating Tregs sorted from the breast tumor. As DNA, the CDR3 is TGCAGTGTTCTATCAGCGCTAGCATTGTCAGCTGGTAAGCAGTTCTTC. This translates into CSVLSALALSAGKQFF.